What follows are 15 T cell receptor beta chains derived from one specimen sequenced in a study of T cells after posttransplantation cyclophosphamide. The naive gate required viable CD3+CD4+ or CD3+CD8+ cells with CCR7+CD45RA+CD45RO-CD95-CD27+CD28+ phenotype. Some clones are missing from TCRdb's copy, which holds only in-frame ones; the method was immunoSEQ multiplex PCR. This sample has 31,000 or so clones, with over 80% found just once. Sequenced sample: naive CD4+ T cells sorted from PBMCs. These TCRs come from a woman in her sixties in good health, CMV-negative, and a related stem cell transplant donor.

The chain couples TRBV27 to TRBJ1-5, with a tentative D call TRBD1 (6 bases). V was trimmed by 7 bases and J by 1 base, leaving 14 bases between them. This CDR3 has 15 amino acids. Per germline, CDR1 MNHEY and CDR2 SMNVEV (reference sequence). This CDR3 is CASTSSQGSNQPQHF. In nucleotides, the CDR3 is TGTGCCAGCACCTCGTCACAGGGAAGCAATCAGCCCCAGCATTTT.

The chain recombines TRBV7-2 with TRBJ1-1; the match to TRBD1 covers 7 bases. Germline V CDR1 and CDR2: SGHTA, FQGNSA. Trimming removed 3 bases from V and 1 base from J; junction bases left unmatched: 2. The CDR3 has 14 residues. The CDR3 sequence: CASSLRDRNTEAFF. The CDR3 DNA reads as TGTGCCAGCAGCTTGAGGGACAGGAACACTGAAGCTTTCTTT.

This chain joins TRBV7-3 and TRBJ2-3; possible D gene TRBD2, 6 bases. Germline loops: CDR1 SGHTA, CDR2 FQGTGA. The V end was cut by 1 base, the J end by 1 base, with 9 bases between. The CDR3 covers 15 residues. CDR3 bases: TGTGCCAGCAGCTTAAGGGGCGGGGGCACAGATACGCAGTATTTT. It translates to CASSLRGGGTDTQYF. Full variable domain (missing parts from reference TRBV7-3 and TRBJ2-3): GAGVSQTPSNKVTEKGKYVELRCDPISGHTALYWYRQSLGQGPEFLIYFQGTGAADDSGLPNDRFFAVRPEGSVSTLKIQRTERGDSAVYLCASSLRGGGTDTQYFGPGTRLTVL.

This chain connects TRBV7-2 to TRBJ1-6; D is ambiguous. V lost 4 bases, J lost 11 bases, and 12 bases lay in between. In germline, CDR1 is SGHTA, CDR2 FQGNSA. The CDR3 totals 13 residues. CDR3 in DNA: TGTGCCAGCAGCTCGTCACCTGGCACACCCCTCCACTTT. It is translated as CASSSSPGTPLHF.

The CDR3 DNA follows: TGCGCCAGCAGCTTAACAGGGAAACCCTACGAGCAGTACTTC. The encoded protein is CASSLTGKPYEQYF. The rearrangement joins TRBV5-1 to TRBJ2-7; the D gene is possibly TRBD1 (6 bases). The V end was cut by 2 bases, the J end by 2 bases, with 11 bases between. In germline, CDR1 is SGHRS, CDR2 YFSETQ. The length of the CDR3 is 14 residues.

The chain employs TRBV21-1 and TRBJ2-7; the table's D gene call, TRBD1, was not cross checked with the DNA. TRBV21-1 is a known pseudogene. The CDR3 loop spans 17 amino acids. The CDR3 loop is CASSKDRQDNHYYEQYF. The DNA for the CDR3 is TGTGCCAGCAGCAAAGATAGGCAGGACAACCACTACTACGAGCAGTACTTC.

The V and J genes are TRBV19 and TRBJ1-5; D is unresolved. Germline V gene sequence: CDR1 LNHDA, CDR2 SQIVND (reference sequence). Trimming took 4 bases from V and 2 from J, leaving 24 bases between them. The CDR3 length is 19 residues. The CDR3 DNA reads TGTGCCAGTAGTACCCCCACGGTGGGAGGAATTAGGGGCAATCAGCCCCAGCATTTT. Amino acids: CASSTPTVGGIRGNQPQHF.

The V call is TRBV7-2, the J call TRBJ2-7, with D maybe TRBD1 (7 bases). Germline CDR1 and CDR2: SGHTA and FQGNSA. The ends were cut back, 5 bases at V and 6 bases at J, with 14 bases in the middle. The CDR3 covers 13 residues. CDR3 region: CASSVRQGGEQYF. CDR3 DNA sequence: TGTGCCAGCAGCGTGAGACAGGGAGGCGAGCAGTACTTC.

CDR3 loop: CASCKGTGQETQYF. The DNA of the CDR3 is TGTGCCAGCTGCAAAGGGACTGGCCAAGAGACCCAGTACTTC. The chain combines TRBV18 with TRBJ2-5, with D possibly matching TRBD2 (6 bases). Germline V gene sequence: CDR1 KGHSH, CDR2 LQKENI. There are 14 residues in the CDR3. Trimming took off 7 bases at V and 1 base at J, with 13 bases between the two ends.

The gene calls are TRBV2 and TRBJ2-7; D is undetermined. V shed 7 bases and J shed 6 bases, with 10 bases lying between them. The germline gives CDR1 SNHLY, CDR2 FYNNEI. The CDR3 covers 11 residues. The CDR3 nucleotides are TGTGCCAGCACCCAGGTTCGCGAGCAGTACTTC. As protein: CASTQVREQYF.

V gene TRBV15 combines with J gene TRBJ2-3; 9 nucleotides match TRBD2. CDR1 LNHNV and CDR2 YYDKDF come from the germline V gene (reference sequence). V was pared by 1 base and J by 4 bases, with 9 bases of the junction left unmatched. The length of the CDR3 is 17 residues. CDR3 DNA: TGTGCCACCAGCAGAGCGCCTAGCGGGACCGGGGCAGATACGCAGTATTTT. It encodes CATSRAPSGTGADTQYF.

The gene calls are TRBV7-6 and TRBJ2-7; weak D call: TRBD2 (6 bases). V lost 5 bases, J lost 2 bases, and 10 bases lay in between. The CDR3 sequence is 13 residues long. CDR1 is SGHVS, CDR2 FNYEAQ, per germline. Written as DNA, the CDR3 is TGTGCCAGCAGCCGCGGGAACGCCTACGAGCAGTACTTC. This gives the protein CASSRGNAYEQYF. The whole variable domain, filled in from reference TRBV7-6 and TRBJ2-7, reads GAGVSQSPRYKVTKRGQDVALRCDPISGHVSLYWYRQALGQGPEFLTYFNYEAQQDKSGLPNDRFSAERPEGSISTLTIQRTEQRDSAMYRCASSRGNAYEQYFGPGTRLTVT.

The chain links TRBV11-2 to TRBJ2-7; 11 bases line up with TRBD2. This CDR3 comprises 16 residues. Trimming removed 6 bases from V and 6 bases from J; junction bases left unmatched: 13. Per the germline V gene, CDR1 is SGHAT and CDR2 is FQNNGV. This CDR3 is CASRGSLAGGFGEQYF. DNA for the CDR3: TGTGCCAGCAGAGGGTCGCTAGCGGGAGGCTTCGGCGAGCAGTACTTC.

This rearrangement joins TRBV18 to TRBJ2-7, with D uncertain. Trimming left V 3 bases short and J 6 bases short, with 9 bases between. The CDR3 totals 12 residues. The germline CDR1 and CDR2 sequences are KGHSH and LQKENI. The CDR3 is CASSPSAAEQYF. The CDR3, as DNA: TGTGCCAGCTCACCGTCGGCGGCCGAGCAGTACTTC.

V usage is TRBV18 and J usage is TRBJ2-1, with 12 bases that match TRBD2. Per the germline V gene, CDR1 is KGHSH and CDR2 is LQKENI. This CDR3 is built from 17 residues. With 2 bases clipped from V and 4 bases from J, the junction kept 6 bases outside the gene matches. The CDR3 DNA sequence: TGTGCCAGCTCACCAACCGGGACTAGCGGGCGGTACAATGAGCAGTTCTTC. Translation gives CASSPTGTSGRYNEQFF. Looking up the rest from reference TRBV18 and TRBJ2-1 gives the full variable domain: NAGVMQNPRHLVRRRGQEARLRCSPMKGHSHVYWYRQLPEEGLKFMVYLQKENIIDESGMPKERFSAEFPKEGPSILRIQQVVRGDSAAYFCASSPTGTSGRYNEQFFGPGTRLTVL.